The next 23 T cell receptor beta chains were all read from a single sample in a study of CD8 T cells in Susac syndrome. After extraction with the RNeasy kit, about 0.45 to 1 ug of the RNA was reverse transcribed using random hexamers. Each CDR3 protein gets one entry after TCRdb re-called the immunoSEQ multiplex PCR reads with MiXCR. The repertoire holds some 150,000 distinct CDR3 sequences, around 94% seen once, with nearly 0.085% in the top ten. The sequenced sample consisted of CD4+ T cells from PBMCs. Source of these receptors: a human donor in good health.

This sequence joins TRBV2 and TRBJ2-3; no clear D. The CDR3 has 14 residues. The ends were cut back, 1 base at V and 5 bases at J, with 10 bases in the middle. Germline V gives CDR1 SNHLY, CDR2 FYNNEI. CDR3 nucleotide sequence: TGTGCCAGCAGTGAAGGGTCCAGTCGAGATACGCAGTATTTT. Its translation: CASSEGSSRDTQYF.

The CDR3 is CASSLKTSTDTQYF. The DNA of the CDR3 is TGTGCCAGCAGCTTGAAGACTAGCACAGATACGCAGTATTTT. V and J are TRBV5-6 and TRBJ2-3; D not resolved. Germline assignment: CDR1 SGHDT and CDR2 YYEEEE. This CDR3 has 14 residues. Trimming removed 1 base from V and 0 bases from J, with 6 bases in between.

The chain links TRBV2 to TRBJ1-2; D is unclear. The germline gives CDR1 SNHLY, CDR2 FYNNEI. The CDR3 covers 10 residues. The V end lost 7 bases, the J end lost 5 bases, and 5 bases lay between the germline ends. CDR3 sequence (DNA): TGTGCCAGCACTCAATATGGCTACACCTTC. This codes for CASTQYGYTF.

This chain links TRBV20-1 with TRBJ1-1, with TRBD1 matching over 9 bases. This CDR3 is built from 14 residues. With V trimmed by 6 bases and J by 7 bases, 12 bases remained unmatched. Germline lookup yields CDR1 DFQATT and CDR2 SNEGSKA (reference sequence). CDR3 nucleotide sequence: TGCAGTGCGATATCCGGGACAGGGTCTCGTGAAGCTTTCTTT. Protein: CSAISGTGSREAFF.

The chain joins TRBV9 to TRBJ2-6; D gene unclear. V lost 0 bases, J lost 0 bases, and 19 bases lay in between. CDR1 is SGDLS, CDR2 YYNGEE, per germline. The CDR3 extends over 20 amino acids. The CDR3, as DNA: TGTGCCAGCAGCGTAGGGCTTCCTACCGTTTTCGGCTCTGGGGCCAACGTCCTGACTTTC. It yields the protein CASSVGLPTVFGSGANVLTF.

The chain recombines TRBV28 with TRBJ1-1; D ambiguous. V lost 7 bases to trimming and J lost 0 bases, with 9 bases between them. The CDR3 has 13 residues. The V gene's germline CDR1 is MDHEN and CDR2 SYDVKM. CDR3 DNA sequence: TGTGCCAGCACCACTTCTGTGAACACTGAAGCTTTCTTT. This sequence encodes CASTTSVNTEAFF.

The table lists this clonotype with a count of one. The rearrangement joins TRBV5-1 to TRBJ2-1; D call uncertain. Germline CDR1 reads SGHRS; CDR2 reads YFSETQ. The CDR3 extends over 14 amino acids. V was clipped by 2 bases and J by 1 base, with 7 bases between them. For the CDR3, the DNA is TGCGCCAGCAGCTTTGGGGTGTCCTACAATGAGCAGTTCTTC. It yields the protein CASSFGVSYNEQFF.

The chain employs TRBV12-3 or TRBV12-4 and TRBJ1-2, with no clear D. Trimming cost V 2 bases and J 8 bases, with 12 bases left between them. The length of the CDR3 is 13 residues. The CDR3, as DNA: TGTGCCAGCAGTTTAATCCAGGCAATCGGCTACACCTTC. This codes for CASSLIQAIGYTF.

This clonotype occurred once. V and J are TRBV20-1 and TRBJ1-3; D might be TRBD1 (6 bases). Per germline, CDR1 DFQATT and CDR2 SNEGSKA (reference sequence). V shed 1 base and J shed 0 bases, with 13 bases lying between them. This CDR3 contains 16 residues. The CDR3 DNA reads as TGCAGTGCTAGAGGACGGGGACAAAGCTCTGGAAACACCATATATTTT. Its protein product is CSARGRGQSSGNTIYF.

CDR3 sequence reads: CASRVTSGTYEQYF. The CDR3 bases are TGTGCCAGTAGGGTCACTAGCGGGACCTACGAGCAGTACTTC. V is TRBV19 and J is TRBJ2-7; TRBD2 agrees at 10 bases. CDR3 length: 14 residues. Trimming took 6 bases from V and 2 from J; bases not matched to a gene: 4. Germline assignment: CDR1 LNHDA and CDR2 SQIVND (reference sequence).

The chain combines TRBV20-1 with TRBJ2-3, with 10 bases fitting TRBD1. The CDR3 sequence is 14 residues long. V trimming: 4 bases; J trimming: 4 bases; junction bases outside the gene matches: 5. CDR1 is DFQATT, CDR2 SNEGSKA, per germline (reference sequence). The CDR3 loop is CSATSGTGADTQYF. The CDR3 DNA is TGCAGTGCTACGTCCGGGACAGGGGCAGATACGCAGTATTTT.

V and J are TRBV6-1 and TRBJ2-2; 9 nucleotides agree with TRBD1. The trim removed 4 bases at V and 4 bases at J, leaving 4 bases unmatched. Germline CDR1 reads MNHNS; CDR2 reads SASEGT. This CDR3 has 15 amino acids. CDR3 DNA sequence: TGTGCCAGCAGTGGGGACAGGGTGGCCACCGGGGAGCTGTTTTTT. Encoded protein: CASSGDRVATGELFF.

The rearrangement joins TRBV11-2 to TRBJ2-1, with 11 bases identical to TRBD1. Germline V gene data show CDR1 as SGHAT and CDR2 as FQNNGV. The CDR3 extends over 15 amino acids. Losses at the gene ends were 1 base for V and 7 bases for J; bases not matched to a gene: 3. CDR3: CASSLVDRGQNEQFF. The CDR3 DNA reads TGTGCCAGCAGCTTAGTGGACAGGGGGCAGAATGAGCAGTTCTTC.

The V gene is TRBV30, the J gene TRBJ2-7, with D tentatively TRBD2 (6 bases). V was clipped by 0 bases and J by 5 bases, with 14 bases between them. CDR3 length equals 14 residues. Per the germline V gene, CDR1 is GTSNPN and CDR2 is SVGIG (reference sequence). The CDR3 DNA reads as TGTGCCTGGAGTGTAACCGTCGGGGGTCACGAGCAGTACTTC. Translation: CAWSVTVGGHEQYF.

The CDR3 sequence is CASSRTGLSYNEQFF. CDR3 nucleotides: TGTGCCAGCAGCCGGACAGGCCTCTCCTACAATGAGCAGTTCTTC. J is TRBJ2-1 and V is TRBV12-3 or TRBV12-4; 7 bases line up with TRBD1. The CDR3 has 15 amino acids. V dropped 6 bases and J dropped 0; count of bases not matched to a gene: 5.

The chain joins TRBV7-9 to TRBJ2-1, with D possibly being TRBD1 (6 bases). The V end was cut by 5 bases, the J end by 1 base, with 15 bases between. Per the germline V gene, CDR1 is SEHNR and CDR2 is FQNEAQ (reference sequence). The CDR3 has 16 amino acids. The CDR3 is CASSTQGQSSYNEQFF. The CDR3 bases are TGTGCCAGCAGCACACAGGGACAATCTTCCTACAATGAGCAGTTCTTC. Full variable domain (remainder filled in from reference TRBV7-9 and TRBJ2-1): DTGVSQNPRHKITKRGQNVTFRCDPISEHNRLYWYRQTLGQGPEFLTYFQNEAQLEKSRLLSDRFSAERPKGSFSTLEIQRTEQGDSAMYLCASSTQGQSSYNEQFFGPGTRLTVL.

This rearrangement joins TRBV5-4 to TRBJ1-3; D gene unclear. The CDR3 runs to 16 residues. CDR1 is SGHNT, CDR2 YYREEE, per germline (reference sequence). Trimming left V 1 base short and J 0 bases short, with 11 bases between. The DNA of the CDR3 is TGTGCCAGCAGCTTGAACACAGTCTTCTCTGGAAACACCATATATTTT. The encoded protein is CASSLNTVFSGNTIYF.

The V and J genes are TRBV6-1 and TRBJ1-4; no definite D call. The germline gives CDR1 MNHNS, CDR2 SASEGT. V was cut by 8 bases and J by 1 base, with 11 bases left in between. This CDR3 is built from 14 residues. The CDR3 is CASGATVTNEKLFF. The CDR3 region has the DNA TGTGCCAGCGGAGCGACCGTAACTAATGAAAAACTGTTTTTT.

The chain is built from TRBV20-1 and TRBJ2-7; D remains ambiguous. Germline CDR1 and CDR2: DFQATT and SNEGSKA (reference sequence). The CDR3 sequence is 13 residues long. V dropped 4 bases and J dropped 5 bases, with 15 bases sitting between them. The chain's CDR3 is CSATHPYVHEQYF. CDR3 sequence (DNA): TGCAGTGCTACCCACCCCTACGTCCACGAGCAGTACTTC.

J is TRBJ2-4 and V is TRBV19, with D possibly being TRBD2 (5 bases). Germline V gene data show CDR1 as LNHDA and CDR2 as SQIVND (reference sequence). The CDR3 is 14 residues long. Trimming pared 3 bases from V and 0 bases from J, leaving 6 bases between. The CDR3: CASSMRVAKNIQYF. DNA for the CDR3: TGTGCCAGTAGTATGAGGGTAGCCAAAAACATTCAGTACTTC.

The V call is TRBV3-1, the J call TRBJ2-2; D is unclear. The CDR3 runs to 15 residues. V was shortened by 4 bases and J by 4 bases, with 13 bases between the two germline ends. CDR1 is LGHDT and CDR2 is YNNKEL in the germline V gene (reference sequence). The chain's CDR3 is CASSPSRFPTGELFF. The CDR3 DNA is TGTGCCAGCAGCCCCTCCAGGTTCCCCACCGGGGAGCTGTTTTTT.

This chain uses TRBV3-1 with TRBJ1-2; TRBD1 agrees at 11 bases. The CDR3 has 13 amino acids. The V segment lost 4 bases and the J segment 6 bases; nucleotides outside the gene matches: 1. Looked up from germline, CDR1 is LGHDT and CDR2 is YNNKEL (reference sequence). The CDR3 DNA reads TGTGCCAGCAGCCCGGGACAGGGGGATGGCTACACCTTC. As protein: CASSPGQGDGYTF.

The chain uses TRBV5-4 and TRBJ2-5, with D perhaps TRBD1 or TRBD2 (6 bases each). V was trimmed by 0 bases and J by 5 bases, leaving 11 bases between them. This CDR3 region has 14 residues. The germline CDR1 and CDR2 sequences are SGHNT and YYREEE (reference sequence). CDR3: CASSLARGDETQYF. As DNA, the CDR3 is TGTGCCAGCAGCTTGGCGAGGGGGGATGAGACCCAGTACTTC.